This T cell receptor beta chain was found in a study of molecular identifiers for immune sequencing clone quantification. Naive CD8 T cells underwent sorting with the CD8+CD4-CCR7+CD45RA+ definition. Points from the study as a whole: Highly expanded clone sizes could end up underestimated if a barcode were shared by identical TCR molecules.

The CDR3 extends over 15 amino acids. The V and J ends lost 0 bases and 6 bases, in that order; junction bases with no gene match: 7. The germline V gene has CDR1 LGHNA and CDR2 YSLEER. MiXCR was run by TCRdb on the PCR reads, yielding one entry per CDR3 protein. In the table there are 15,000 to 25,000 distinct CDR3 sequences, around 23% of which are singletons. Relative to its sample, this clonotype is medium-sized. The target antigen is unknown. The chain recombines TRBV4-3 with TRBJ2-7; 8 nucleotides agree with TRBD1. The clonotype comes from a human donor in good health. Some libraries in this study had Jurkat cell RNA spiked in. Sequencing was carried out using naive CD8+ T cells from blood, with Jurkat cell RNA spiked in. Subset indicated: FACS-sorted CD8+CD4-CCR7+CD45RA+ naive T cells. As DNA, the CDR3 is TGCGCCAGCAGCCAAGAGACAGGGGAGTTGGGCGAGCAGTACTTC. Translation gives CASSQETGELGEQYF.